The 25 T cell receptor beta chains below come from one sample, sequenced in a study of neurological immune-mediated disorders. TCRdb re-analysed the 5' RACE reads in MiXCR, keeping a single row per CDR3 protein. This table holds 35,000 or so distinct CDR3 sequences, 13% to 15% found once. Sequenced input: PBMCs. These receptors all come from a woman aged 50 to 60 with HTLV-1-associated myelopathy (HAM/TSP).

This clonotype was counted many times. This chain uses TRBV20-1 with TRBJ2-1; a weak D match, TRBD1 (6 bases). Germline V gives CDR1 DFQATT, CDR2 SNEGSKA (reference sequence). There are 15 residues in the CDR3. The ends were cut back, 3 bases at V and 8 bases at J, with 20 bases in the middle. The CDR3 sequence: CSASRGWGREDEQFF. The CDR3 DNA reads TGCAGTGCTAGTCGGGGTTGGGGGCGCGAGGATGAGCAGTTCTTC.

This clonotype was seen many times. The V call is TRBV6-5, the J call TRBJ1-1; a possible D gene is TRBD1 (6 bases). Germline loops: CDR1 MNHEY, CDR2 SVGAGI. The CDR3 extends over 15 amino acids. V was clipped by 6 bases and J by 0 bases, with 14 bases between them. The CDR3 region is CASSLSGVLNTEAFF. Here the CDR3 DNA reads TGTGCCAGCAGCCTCTCAGGGGTATTGAACACTGAAGCTTTCTTT.

This chain joins TRBV20-1 and TRBJ2-1; 7 bases line up with TRBD1. V gave up 8 bases and J gave up 7 bases; unmatched junction bases: 17. The CDR3 is 15 residues long. Looked up from germline, CDR1 is DFQATT and CDR2 is SNEGSKA (reference sequence). CDR3 loop: CSTDAGQVSSNEQFF. CDR3 DNA sequence: TGCAGTACTGACGCCGGACAGGTCAGCTCTAATGAGCAGTTCTTC.

This clonotype was observed at least ten times. J is TRBJ1-5 and V is TRBV4-1; 8 bases agree with TRBD1. Germline CDR1 and CDR2: MGHRA and YSYEKL. V lost 1 base and J lost 2; bases outside the gene matches: 10. The CDR3 is made up of 18 amino acids. This CDR3 is CASSQGIMGGQGNQPQHF. DNA of the CDR3: TGCGCCAGCAGCCAAGGCATCATGGGGGGACAGGGCAATCAGCCCCAGCATTTT.

This clonotype showed up many times. J is TRBJ2-2 and V is TRBV5-1; unclear D gene. Germline V CDR1 and CDR2: SGHRS, YFSETQ. The V end lost 1 base, the J end lost 6 bases, and 10 bases lay between the germline ends. This CDR3 contains 14 residues. CDR3 sequence: CASSLHSLPGELFF. The CDR3 DNA follows: TGCGCCAGCAGCTTGCATTCCTTACCCGGGGAGCTGTTTTTT.

There are many counts of this clonotype. V and J are TRBV20-1 and TRBJ2-2; TRBD2 matches 8 bases. Germline-derived CDR1 and CDR2 are DFQATT and SNEGSKA (reference sequence). Unmatched junction bases numbered 15, after V lost 0 bases and J lost 6 bases. The CDR3 totals 18 residues. Here the CDR3 DNA reads TGCAGTGCTAGAGATCTTAACGGGGGGGCCAGGTGGGCCGGGGAGCTGTTTTTT. Translated, it gives CSARDLNGGARWAGELFF.

The chain links TRBV12-3 or TRBV12-4 to TRBJ1-5; a possible D gene is TRBD1 (5 bases). The CDR3 sequence is 13 residues long. V was clipped by 10 bases and J by 5 bases, with 15 bases between them. This chain's CDR3 is CANTPDSYQPQHF. The CDR3 DNA reads TGTGCCAACACCCCCGACAGTTATCAGCCCCAGCATTTT.

This chain joins TRBV30 and TRBJ1-4; D unclear. Trimming left V 5 bases short and J 3 bases short, with 4 bases between. CDR3 length: 11 residues. CDR1 and CDR2 (germline): GTSNPN, SVGIG (reference sequence). CDR3 loop: CAWAPNEKLFF. The CDR3 DNA reads TGTGCCTGGGCCCCTAATGAAAAACTGTTTTTT.

As to this clonotype: This may arise from a read error, as a much more abundant clone is one base away. V gene TRBV20-1 combines with J gene TRBJ2-7, with D possibly being TRBD1 (6 bases). The germline V gene has CDR1 DFQATT and CDR2 SNEGSKA (reference sequence). The length of the CDR3 is 15 residues. V was shortened by 6 bases and J by 8 bases, with 26 bases between the two germline ends. This chain's CDR3 is CSAQPAVQGFGKQYF. Written as DNA, the CDR3 is TGCAGTGCACAGCCCGCGGTACAGGGATTTGGCAAGCAGTACTTC.

This clonotype was detected only once. The chain joins TRBV27 to TRBJ2-1; no clear D. V was shortened by 6 bases and J by 8 bases, with 11 bases between the two germline ends. This CDR3 contains 12 residues. Germline-derived CDR1 and CDR2 are MNHEY and SMNVEV (reference sequence). This CDR3 is CASSPRSDEQFF. The CDR3 coding sequence is TGTGCCAGCAGCCCTAGGTCCGATGAGCAGTTCTTC.

Many counts were recorded for this clonotype. The rearrangement uses TRBV5-1 and TRBJ2-2, with D perhaps matching TRBD2 (5 bases). The germline V gene has CDR1 SGHRS and CDR2 YFSETQ. V was cut by 2 bases and J by 9 bases, with 14 bases left in between. This CDR3 region has 14 residues. CDR3 region: CASSFGPGSRELFF. In nucleotides, the CDR3 is TGCGCCAGCAGCTTTGGCCCGGGGAGTAGGGAGCTGTTTTTT.

DNA for the CDR3: TGTGCCAGCAGTCGGACACCTACAGATACGCAGTATTTT. This encodes CASSRTPTDTQYF. J is TRBJ2-3 and V is TRBV6-5, with a possible D match to TRBD1 (5 bases). V was clipped by 5 bases and J by 3 bases, with 9 bases between them. This CDR3 has 13 residues. Germline V gene sequence: CDR1 MNHEY, CDR2 SVGAGI.

The table lists this clonotype with many counts. This chain uses TRBV24-1 with TRBJ1-5; the D is unclear. This CDR3 contains 14 residues. The V end lost 5 bases, the J end lost 0 bases, and 7 bases lay between the germline ends. Germline V gene lookup returns CDR1 KGHDR and CDR2 SFDVKD. CDR3 region: CATSVGSSNQPQHF. In DNA form, the CDR3 reads TGTGCCACCAGTGTTGGGAGTAGCAATCAGCCCCAGCATTTT.

This clonotype has a count of ten or more. The gene calls are TRBV14 and TRBJ2-4; no reliable D call. Per germline, CDR1 SGHDN and CDR2 FVKESK. CDR3 length: 14 amino acids. V lost 1 base and J 6 bases, leaving 10 bases between the germline ends. The CDR3 spells CASSQASGINIQYF. Written as DNA, the CDR3 is TGTGCCAGCAGCCAAGCTTCAGGCATAAACATTCAGTACTTC.

This clonotype has ten or more counts. The chain couples TRBV5-1 to TRBJ1-1, with D perhaps matching TRBD1 (5 bases). Germline assignment: CDR1 SGHRS and CDR2 YFSETQ. The CDR3 is made up of 15 amino acids. V was pared by 2 bases and J by 2 bases, with 13 bases between. CDR3 sequence (DNA): TGCGCCAGCAGCTTTTCTTGGGACGGAAACACTGAAGCTTTCTTT. It is translated as CASSFSWDGNTEAFF.

This clonotype came up many times. The chain couples TRBV20-1 to TRBJ2-5; 8 bases agree with TRBD2. With 3 bases clipped from V and 2 bases from J, the junction kept 8 bases outside the gene matches. There are 15 residues in the CDR3. Germline lookup yields CDR1 DFQATT and CDR2 SNEGSKA (reference sequence). Written as DNA, the CDR3 is TGCAGTGCTAGGGCTCAGCGGGGGTGGCAAGAGACCCAGTACTTC. Translated, it gives CSARAQRGWQETQYF.

This clonotype was detected ten times or more. J is TRBJ1-1 and V is TRBV6-6, with 9 bases matching TRBD1. Germline CDR1 is MNHNY and CDR2 is SVGAGI (reference sequence). V shed 4 bases and J 3 bases; nucleotides not matched to a gene: 3. The CDR3 runs 14 residues. The CDR3 DNA reads as TGTGCCAGCAGTTCACAGGGGGCCGACACTGAAGCTTTCTTT. Translated, it gives CASSSQGADTEAFF.

This clonotype was counted ten times or more. The chain is built from TRBV7-8 and TRBJ1-3, with a tentative D call TRBD1 (6 bases). V lost 2 bases and J lost 0, with 14 bases in between. Germline V CDR1 and CDR2: SGHVS, FQNEAQ. This CDR3 has 17 residues. The CDR3 region is CASSLSGGAFSGNTIYF. In DNA form, the CDR3 reads TGTGCCAGCAGCTTAAGCGGGGGCGCCTTCTCTGGAAACACCATATATTTT. Based on the CDR3 plus reference TRBV7-8 and TRBJ1-3, the full variable domain is GAGVSQSPRYKVAKRGQDVALRCDPISGHVSLFWYQQALGQGPEFLTYFQNEAQLDKSGLPSDRFFAERPEGSVSTLKIQRTQQEDSAVYLCASSLSGGAFSGNTIYFGEGSWLTVV.

This clonotype was picked up many times. The J gene is TRBJ1-5, the V gene TRBV6-2 or TRBV6-3, with D possibly being TRBD1 (6 bases). V shed 2 bases and J shed 8 bases, with 10 bases lying between them. This CDR3 spans 13 amino acids. Looked up from germline, CDR1 is MNHEY and CDR2 is SVGEGT. DNA for the CDR3: TGTGCCAGCAGTTACACGCAGGGGAAGCCCCAGCATTTT. This translates into CASSYTQGKPQHF.

CDR3 region: CASTRSNTGELFF. CDR3 DNA sequence: TGTGCCAGCACGAGGAGTAACACCGGGGAGCTGTTTTTT. This chain connects TRBV6-1 to TRBJ2-2; D ambiguous. V dropped 7 bases and J dropped 2 bases, with 8 bases sitting between them. This CDR3 region has 13 residues. Germline values: CDR1 MNHNS, CDR2 SASEGT.

In its sample, this clonotype was seen many times. The V call is TRBV5-1, the J call TRBJ1-3, with a possible D match to TRBD1 (5 bases). CDR1 SGHRS and CDR2 YFSETQ come from the germline V gene. The V and J ends lost 4 bases and 0 bases respectively, with 17 bases between them. The CDR3 is 17 amino acids. CDR3 residues: CASSRAGTATSGNTIYF. The CDR3 DNA reads as TGCGCCAGCAGCCGGGCCGGGACGGCAACCTCTGGAAACACCATATATTTT.

By frequency in the sample, this clonotype is large. The chain carries TRBV7-8 and TRBJ2-2, with a possible D match to TRBD1 (5 bases). Trimming removed 4 bases at V and 6 bases at J, with 9 bases between. The CDR3 consists of 13 residues. The V gene's germline CDR1 is SGHVS and CDR2 FQNEAQ. The CDR3 nucleotides are TGTGCCAGCAGCTCAACAGGCGCCGGGGAGCTGTTTTTT. Protein: CASSSTGAGELFF. Full variable domain (remainder filled in from reference TRBV7-8 and TRBJ2-2): GAGVSQSPRYKVAKRGQDVALRCDPISGHVSLFWYQQALGQGPEFLTYFQNEAQLDKSGLPSDRFFAERPEGSVSTLKIQRTQQEDSAVYLCASSSTGAGELFFGEGSRLTVL.

This clonotype was counted many times. The rearrangement joins TRBV6-2 or TRBV6-3 to TRBJ1-1; D gene ambiguous. Trimming pared 2 bases from V and 3 bases from J, leaving 13 bases between. The CDR3 covers 15 residues. Germline V gene sequence: CDR1 MNHEY, CDR2 SVGEGT. Here the CDR3 reads CASSYSPLWDTEAFF. CDR3 DNA: TGTGCCAGCAGTTACAGCCCCTTATGGGACACTGAAGCTTTCTTT.

This clonotype was recorded many times. The rearrangement joins TRBV7-9 to TRBJ1-1; D uncertain. The CDR3 has 14 residues. Germline V gene sequence: CDR1 SEHNR, CDR2 FQNEAQ (reference sequence). V was trimmed by 1 base and J by 0 bases, leaving 6 bases between them. CDR3 bases: TGTGCCAGCAGCTTAGGGCAGTTGAACACTGAAGCTTTCTTT. It is translated as CASSLGQLNTEAFF.

This clonotype was recorded at least ten times. This chain joins TRBV20-1 and TRBJ1-1; D is perhaps TRBD1 (5 bases). Per the germline V gene, CDR1 is DFQATT and CDR2 is SNEGSKA (reference sequence). The CDR3 sequence is 13 residues long. The germline V and J ends were trimmed by 2 bases and 2 bases, with 9 bases remaining between them. This CDR3 reads CSARWGSNTEAFF. The CDR3, as DNA: TGCAGTGCTAGATGGGGGAGTAACACTGAAGCTTTCTTT.